This passage covers 16 T cell receptor beta chains from one sample sequenced in a study of beta chain features in type 1 diabetes. Every isolated RNA sample was fully reverse transcribed, so sequencing captured expressed TCRB transcripts. TCRdb's table, derived via immunoSEQ multiplex PCR, lists solely in-frame clones and lacks some. The table shows 900,000 or so clones, with 17% occurring only once. The sample consisted of naive CD4+ T cells from blood. All receptors come from a woman aged 18-29 years in good health.

The chain carries TRBV4-2 and TRBJ1-2; the D is unclear. Trimming pared 4 bases from V and 7 bases from J, leaving 13 bases between. Germline CDR1 reads LGHNA; CDR2 reads YNFKEQ. The CDR3 runs 13 residues. DNA of the CDR3: TGTGCCAGCAGCCCCCGTACGGCGGTTGGCTACACCTTC. Its protein product is CASSPRTAVGYTF.

This clone was counted a few times. V usage is TRBV18 and J usage is TRBJ2-1; no firm D call. V was clipped by 3 bases and J by 7 bases, with 7 bases between them. CDR3 size: 12 residues. Looked up from germline, CDR1 is KGHSH and CDR2 is LQKENI. CDR3: CASSPAQNEQFF. CDR3 coding DNA: TGTGCCAGCTCACCGGCACAGAATGAGCAGTTCTTC.

This rearrangement joins TRBV20-1 to TRBJ1-2; D is unresolved. V lost 1 base to trimming and J lost 9 bases, with 9 bases between them. Germline V gene lookup returns CDR1 DFQATT and CDR2 SNEGSKA (reference sequence). The CDR3 extends over 11 amino acids. In DNA form, the CDR3 reads TGCAGTGCTAGAGTAGGGTACAGCTACACCTTC. Its protein is CSARVGYSYTF.

This clone was picked up a small number of times. The chain employs TRBV7-3 and TRBJ2-1; 7 bases fit TRBD1. The CDR3 runs to 17 residues. Germline trimming cut 5 bases from V and 10 bases from J; bases unmatched to any gene: 20. Germline CDR1 SGHTA, CDR2 FQGTGA. The CDR3 DNA reads as TGTGCCAGCAGCCTCCGCCCTCAGGGGGACGGAACTTTCGAGCAGTTCTTC. Amino acids: CASSLRPQGDGTFEQFF.

This chain uses TRBV4-3 with TRBJ2-2, with a tentative D call TRBD2 (6 bases). CDR3 length: 15 amino acids. V was pared by 0 bases and J by 9 bases, with 14 bases between. Germline-derived CDR1 and CDR2 are LGHNA and YSLEER. In DNA form, the CDR3 reads TGCGCCAGCAGCCAAGATCGGCTAGGCGGGAGGGAGCTGTTTTTT. Its protein is CASSQDRLGGRELFF.

The rearrangement joins TRBV28 to TRBJ1-2; D uncertain. CDR1 and CDR2 (germline): MDHEN, SYDVKM. The CDR3 runs 12 residues. V lost 5 bases and J lost 5, with 9 bases in between. CDR3 in amino acids: CASSPTGYGYTF. The CDR3 DNA reads TGTGCCAGCAGTCCCACGGGATATGGCTACACCTTC.

The rearrangement links TRBV6-6 to TRBJ2-1; D ambiguous. Germline V gives CDR1 MNHNY, CDR2 SVGAGI (reference sequence). V lost 4 bases, J lost 3 bases, and 13 bases lay in between. This CDR3 comprises 15 residues. The CDR3 region is CASSSGLSGYNEQFF. CDR3 bases: TGTGCCAGCAGTTCTGGGTTGTCTGGCTACAATGAGCAGTTCTTC.

This clone was counted between two and nine times. The V and J genes are TRBV5-1 and TRBJ1-1; TRBD1 is a possible D gene (6 bases). From germline, CDR1 is SGHRS and CDR2 YFSETQ. This CDR3 is 14 amino acids long. V lost 2 bases to trimming and J lost 1 base, with 9 bases between them. This chain's CDR3 is CASSLPGQNTEAFF. The CDR3 nucleotides are TGCGCCAGCAGCTTACCGGGACAGAACACTGAAGCTTTCTTT.

The chain is built from TRBV4-1 and TRBJ1-3; D is unresolved. V was shortened by 6 bases and J by 5 bases, with 23 bases between the two germline ends. The germline gives CDR1 MGHRA, CDR2 YSYEKL. The CDR3 totals 17 residues. CDR3 in amino acids: CASRPLGMGERRNTIYF. CDR3 coding DNA: TGCGCCAGCAGACCCCTCGGAATGGGAGAGCGAAGAAACACCATATATTTT.

This clone has just a few counts. The V and J genes are TRBV7-3 and TRBJ2-1; 8 nucleotides match TRBD2. CDR3 length: 14 residues. Germline values: CDR1 SGHTA, CDR2 FQGTGA. Losses at the gene ends were 1 base for V and 8 bases for J; bases not matched to a gene: 4. CDR3 in amino acids: CASSLMRGVDEQFF. The CDR3 DNA is TGTGCCAGCAGCTTAATGCGGGGGGTGGATGAGCAGTTCTTC.

The gene calls are TRBV6-5 and TRBJ1-3; D is unclear. The length of the CDR3 is 14 residues. Germline CDR1 is MNHEY and CDR2 is SVGAGI. Trimming stripped 4 bases from V and 0 bases from J, with 7 bases between. This CDR3 is CASSSVISGNTIYF. For the CDR3, the DNA is TGTGCCAGCAGTTCCGTGATCTCTGGAAACACCATATATTTT.

The rearrangement uses TRBV19 and TRBJ1-5; TRBD1 aligns across 7 bases. Germline V gives CDR1 LNHDA, CDR2 SQIVND (reference sequence). There are 14 residues in the CDR3. Losses at the gene ends were 5 bases for V and 5 bases for J; bases not matched to a gene: 6. Here the CDR3 DNA reads TGTGCCAGTAGTGTGGGACAGAGACATCAGCCCCAGCATTTT. Protein sequence: CASSVGQRHQPQHF. Supplemented by reference TRBV19 and TRBJ1-5, the full variable domain reads DGGITQSPKYLFRKEGQNVTLSCEQNLNHDAMYWYRQDPGQGLRLIYYSQIVNDFQKGDIAEGYSVSREKKESFPLTVTSAQKNPTAFYLCASSVGQRHQPQHFGDGTRLSIL.

The genes are TRBV9 and TRBJ2-1; D gene ambiguous. The CDR3 spans 16 residues. CDR1 and CDR2 (germline): SGDLS, YYNGEE. The V end was cut by 1 base, the J end by 0 bases, with 11 bases between. The CDR3 protein is CASSVIGMSSYNEQFF. CDR3 nucleotide sequence: TGTGCCAGCAGCGTAATAGGGATGAGCTCCTACAATGAGCAGTTCTTC.

This clone has a count of ten or more. The chain is built from TRBV27 and TRBJ1-1, with TRBD1 identical over 7 bases. Unmatched junction bases numbered 1, after V lost 5 bases and J lost 1 base. The CDR3 has 13 amino acids. Germline assignment: CDR1 MNHEY and CDR2 SMNVEV (reference sequence). For the CDR3, the DNA is TGTGCCAGCAGTCGACAGGGGAACACTGAAGCTTTCTTT. Its translation: CASSRQGNTEAFF.

V and J are TRBV15 and TRBJ1-2; unclear D gene. The germline V and J ends were trimmed by 1 base and 7 bases, with 10 bases remaining between them. The CDR3 covers 13 residues. CDR1 and CDR2 from the germline V gene are LNHNV and YYDKDF (reference sequence). The CDR3 DNA reads TGTGCCACCAGCAGAGCCTCGCCCGGTGGCTACACCTTC. Translating it yields CATSRASPGGYTF.

This chain links TRBV28 with TRBJ1-3; D remains ambiguous. Deletions cut 3 bases from V and 1 base from J, with 7 bases between. Germline assignment: CDR1 MDHEN and CDR2 SYDVKM. This CDR3 is built from 14 residues. CDR3 sequence reads: CASSLSQSGNTIYF. In nucleotides, the CDR3 is TGTGCCAGCAGTTTGTCACAGTCTGGAAACACCATATATTTT.